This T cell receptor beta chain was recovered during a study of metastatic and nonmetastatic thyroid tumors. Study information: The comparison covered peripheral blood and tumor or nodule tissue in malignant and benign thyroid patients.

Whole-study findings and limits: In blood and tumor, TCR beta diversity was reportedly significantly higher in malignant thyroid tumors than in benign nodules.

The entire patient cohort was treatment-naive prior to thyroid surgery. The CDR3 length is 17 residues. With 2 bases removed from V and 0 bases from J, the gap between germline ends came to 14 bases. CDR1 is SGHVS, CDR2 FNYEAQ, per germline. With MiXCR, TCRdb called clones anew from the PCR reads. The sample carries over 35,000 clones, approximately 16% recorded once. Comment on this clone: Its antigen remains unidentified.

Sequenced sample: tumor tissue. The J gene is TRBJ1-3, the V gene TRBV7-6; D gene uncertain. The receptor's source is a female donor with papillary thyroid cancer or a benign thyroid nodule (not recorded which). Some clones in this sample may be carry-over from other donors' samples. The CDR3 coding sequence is TGTGCCAGCAGCTTATACGATCCAGTTAGCTCTGGAAACACCATATATTTT. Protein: CASSLYDPVSSGNTIYF.